This T cell receptor (beta chain) originates from a study of long-term antiretroviral therapy in people with HIV. In the case of this clone: Antigen specificity is unknown.

Study-wide results and caveats: CDR3 lengths in HIV samples spanned a narrower range than controls.

The CDR3 loop spans 16 amino acids. V trimming: 5 bases; J trimming: 1 base; junction bases outside the gene matches: 8. Germline CDR1 SGHAT, CDR2 FQDESV (reference sequence). Version v3.0 of the immunoSEQ assay ran at survey level. The data were produced by immunoSEQ multiplex PCR, yet TCRdb's version contains in-frame clones alone and is incomplete. This sample carries about 33,000 clones, 65% to 80% of them seen once, and the ten largest clones take about 7%. The specimen comprised unsorted PBMCs, sampled 2 years after starting antiretroviral therapy. The V gene is TRBV11-1, the J gene TRBJ2-5, with TRBD2 matching 9 bases. The receptor was derived from a woman aged 50 to 60 with HIV. The CDR3 loop is CASSPRAAGGQETQYF. CDR3 DNA: TGTGCCAGCAGCCCCCGTGCAGCGGGGGGCCAAGAGACCCAGTACTTC. Looking up the rest from reference TRBV11-1 and TRBJ2-5 gives the full variable domain: EAEVAQSPRYKITEKSQAVAFWCDPISGHATLYWYRQILGQGPELLVQFQDESVVDDSQLPKDRFSAERLKGVDSTLKIQPAELGDSAMYLCASSPRAAGGQETQYFGPGTRLLVL.